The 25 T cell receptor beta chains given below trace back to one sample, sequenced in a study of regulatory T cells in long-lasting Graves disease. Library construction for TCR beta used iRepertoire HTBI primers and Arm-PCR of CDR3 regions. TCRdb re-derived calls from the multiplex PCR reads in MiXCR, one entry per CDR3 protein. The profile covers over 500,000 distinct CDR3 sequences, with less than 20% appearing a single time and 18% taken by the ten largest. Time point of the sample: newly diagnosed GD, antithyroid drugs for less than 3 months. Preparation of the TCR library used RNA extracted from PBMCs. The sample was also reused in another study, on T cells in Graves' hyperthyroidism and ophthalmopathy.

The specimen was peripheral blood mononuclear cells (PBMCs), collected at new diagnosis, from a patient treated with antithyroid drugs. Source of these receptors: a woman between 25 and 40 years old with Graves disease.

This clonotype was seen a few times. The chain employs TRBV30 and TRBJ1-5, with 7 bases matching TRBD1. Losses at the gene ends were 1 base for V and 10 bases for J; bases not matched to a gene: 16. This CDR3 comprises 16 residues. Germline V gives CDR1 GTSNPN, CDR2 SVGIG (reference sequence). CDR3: CAWSGIGTASRYPQHF. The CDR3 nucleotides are TGTGCCTGGAGTGGGATAGGGACAGCTTCCCGATATCCCCAGCATTTT.

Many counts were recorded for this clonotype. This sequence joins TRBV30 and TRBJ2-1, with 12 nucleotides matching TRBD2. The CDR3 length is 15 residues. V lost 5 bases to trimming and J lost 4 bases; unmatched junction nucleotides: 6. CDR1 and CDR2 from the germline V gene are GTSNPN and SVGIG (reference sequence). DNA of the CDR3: TGTGCCTGGCGAGCGGGACTAGCGGGTTACAATGAGCAGTTCTTC. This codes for CAWRAGLAGYNEQFF.

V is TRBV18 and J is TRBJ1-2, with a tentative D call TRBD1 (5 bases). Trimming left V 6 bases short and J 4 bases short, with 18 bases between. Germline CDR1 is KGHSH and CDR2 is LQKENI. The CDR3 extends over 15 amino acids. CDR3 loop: CASSPPTVPSYGYTF. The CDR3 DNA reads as TGTGCCAGCTCCCCCCCGACAGTCCCCTCCTATGGCTACACCTTC.

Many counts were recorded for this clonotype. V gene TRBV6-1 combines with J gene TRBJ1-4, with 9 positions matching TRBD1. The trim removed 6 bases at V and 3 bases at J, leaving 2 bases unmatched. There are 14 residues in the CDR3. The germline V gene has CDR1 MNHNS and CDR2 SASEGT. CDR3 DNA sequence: TGTGCCAGCAGGCGACAGGGGGCTAATGAAAAACTGTTTTTT. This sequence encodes CASRRQGANEKLFF.

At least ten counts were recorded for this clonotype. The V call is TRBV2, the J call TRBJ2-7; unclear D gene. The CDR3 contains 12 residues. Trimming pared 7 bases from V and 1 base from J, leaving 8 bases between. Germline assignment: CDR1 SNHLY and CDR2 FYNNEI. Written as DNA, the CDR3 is TGTGCCAGCAAGGCGGAATCCTACGAGCAGTACTTC. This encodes CASKAESYEQYF.

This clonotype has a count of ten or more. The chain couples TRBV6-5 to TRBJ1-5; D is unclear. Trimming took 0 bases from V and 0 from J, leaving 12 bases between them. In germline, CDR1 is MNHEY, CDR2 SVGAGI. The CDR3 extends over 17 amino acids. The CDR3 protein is CASSYSIHTASNQPQHF. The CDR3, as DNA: TGTGCCAGCAGTTACTCGATACACACCGCTAGCAATCAGCCCCAGCATTTT.

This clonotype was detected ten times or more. CDR3 coding DNA: TGCAGCGTTGAAGATCCAGGGTACGGCACAGATACGCAGTATTTT. It yields the protein CSVEDPGYGTDTQYF. The rearrangement uses TRBV29-1 and TRBJ2-3; D may be TRBD1 (5 bases). Germline CDR1 reads SQVTM; CDR2 reads ANQGSEA. The CDR3 has 15 amino acids. The V end lost 0 bases, the J end lost 1 base, and 11 bases lay between the germline ends.

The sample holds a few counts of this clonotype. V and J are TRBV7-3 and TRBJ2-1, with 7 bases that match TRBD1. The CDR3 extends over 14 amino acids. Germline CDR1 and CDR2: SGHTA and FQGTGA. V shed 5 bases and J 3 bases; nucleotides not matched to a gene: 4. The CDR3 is CASSSGDSYNEQFF. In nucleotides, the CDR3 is TGTGCCAGCAGCAGTGGGGACAGCTACAATGAGCAGTTCTTC.

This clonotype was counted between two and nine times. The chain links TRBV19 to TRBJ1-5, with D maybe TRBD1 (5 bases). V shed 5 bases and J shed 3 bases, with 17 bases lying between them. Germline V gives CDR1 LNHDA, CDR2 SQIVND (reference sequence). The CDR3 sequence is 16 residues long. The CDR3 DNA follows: TGTGCCAGTAGTCGGGACCCCAGTGGGCTCAATCAGCCCCAGCATTTT. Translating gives CASSRDPSGLNQPQHF.

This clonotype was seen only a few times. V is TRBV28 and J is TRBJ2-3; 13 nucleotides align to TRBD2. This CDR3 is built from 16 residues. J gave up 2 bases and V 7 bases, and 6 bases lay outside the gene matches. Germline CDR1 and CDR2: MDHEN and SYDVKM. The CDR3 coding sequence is TGTGCCAGCAAGGGACTAGCGGGGCCATCCACAGATACGCAGTATTTT. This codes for CASKGLAGPSTDTQYF. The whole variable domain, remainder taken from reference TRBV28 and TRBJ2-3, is DVKVTQSSRYLVKRTGEKVFLECVQDMDHENMFWYRQDPGLGLRLIYFSYDVKMKEKGDIPEGYSVSREKKERFSLILESASTNQTSMYLCASKGLAGPSTDTQYFGPGTRLTVL.

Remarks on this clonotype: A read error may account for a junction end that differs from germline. CDR3 DNA sequence: TGTGCCAGTAGTACCACCGGGACAGGGAGCTACGAGCAGCACTTC. This encodes CASSTTGTGSYEQHF. V and J are TRBV19 and TRBJ2-7; TRBD1 agrees at 9 bases. There are 15 residues in the CDR3. CDR1 is LNHDA, CDR2 SQIVND, per germline (reference sequence).

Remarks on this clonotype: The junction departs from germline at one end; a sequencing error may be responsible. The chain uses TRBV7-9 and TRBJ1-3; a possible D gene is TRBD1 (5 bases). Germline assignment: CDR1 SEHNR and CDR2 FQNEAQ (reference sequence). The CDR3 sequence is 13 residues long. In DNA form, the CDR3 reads TGTGCCAGCGCGCAGGGATCTGGAAACACCATGTATTTT. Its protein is CASAQGSGNTMYF.

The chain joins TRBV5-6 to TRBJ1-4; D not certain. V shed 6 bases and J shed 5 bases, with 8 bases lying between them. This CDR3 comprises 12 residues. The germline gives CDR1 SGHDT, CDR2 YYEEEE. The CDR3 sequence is CASKGQNEKLFF. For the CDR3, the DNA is TGTGCCAGCAAAGGGCAGAATGAAAAACTGTTTTTT.

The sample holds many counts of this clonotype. This CDR3 reads CASSYDRVQAFF. The CDR3 DNA reads as TGTGCCAGCAGCTATGACAGGGTTCAAGCTTTCTTT. This chain joins TRBV7-8 and TRBJ1-1, with 7 positions matching TRBD1. Per germline, CDR1 SGHVS and CDR2 FQNEAQ. The V and J ends lost 4 bases and 9 bases, in that order; junction bases with no gene match: 5. The CDR3 length is 12 residues.

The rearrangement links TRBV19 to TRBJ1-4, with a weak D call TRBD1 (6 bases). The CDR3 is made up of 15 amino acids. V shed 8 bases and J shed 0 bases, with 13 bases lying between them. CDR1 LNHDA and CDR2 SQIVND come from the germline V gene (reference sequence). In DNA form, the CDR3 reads TGTGCCAGTGTCCCAGGGGTTGCAACTAATGAAAAACTGTTTTTT. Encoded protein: CASVPGVATNEKLFF.

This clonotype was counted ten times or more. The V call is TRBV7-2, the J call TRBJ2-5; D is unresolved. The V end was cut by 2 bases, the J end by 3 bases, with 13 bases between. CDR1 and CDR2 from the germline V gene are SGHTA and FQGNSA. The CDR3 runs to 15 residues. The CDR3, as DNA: TGTGCCAGCAGCTTATCCCGGATCCTAAAAGAGACCCAGTACTTC. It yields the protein CASSLSRILKETQYF.

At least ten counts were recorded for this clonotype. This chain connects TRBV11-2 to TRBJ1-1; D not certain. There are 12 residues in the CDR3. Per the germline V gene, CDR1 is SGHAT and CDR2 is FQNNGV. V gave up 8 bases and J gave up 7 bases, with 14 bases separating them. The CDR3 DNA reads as TGTGCCAGCTCAATTGGCTTTGGTGAAGCTTTCTTT. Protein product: CASSIGFGEAFF.

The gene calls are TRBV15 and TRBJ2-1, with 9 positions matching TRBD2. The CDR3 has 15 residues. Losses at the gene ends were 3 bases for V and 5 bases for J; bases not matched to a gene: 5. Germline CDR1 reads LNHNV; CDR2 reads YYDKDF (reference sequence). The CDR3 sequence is CATSRILAGDNEQFF. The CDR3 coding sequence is TGTGCCACCAGCAGGATACTAGCGGGTGACAATGAGCAGTTCTTC. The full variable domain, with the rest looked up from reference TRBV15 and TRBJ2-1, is DAMVIQNPRYQVTQFGKPVTLSCSQTLNHNVMYWYQQKSSQAPKLLFHYYDKDFNNEADTPDNFQSRRPNTSFCFLDIRSPGLGDTAMYLCATSRILAGDNEQFFGPGTRLTVL.

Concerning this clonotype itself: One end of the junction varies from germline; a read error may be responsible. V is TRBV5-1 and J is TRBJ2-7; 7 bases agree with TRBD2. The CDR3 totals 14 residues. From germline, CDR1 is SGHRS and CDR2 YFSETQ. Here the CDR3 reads CASSLGGYAYEQYF. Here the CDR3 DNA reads TGTGCCAGCAGCTTGGGAGGGTACGCCTACGAGCAGTACTTC.

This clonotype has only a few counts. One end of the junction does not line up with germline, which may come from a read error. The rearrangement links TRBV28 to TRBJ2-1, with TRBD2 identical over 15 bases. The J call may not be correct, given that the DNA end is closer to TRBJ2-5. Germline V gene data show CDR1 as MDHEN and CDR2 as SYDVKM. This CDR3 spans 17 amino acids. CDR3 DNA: TGTGCCAGCAATTTACCGGGACTAGCGGGAGGAGGGGAGACCCAGTACTTC. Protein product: CASNLPGLAGGGETQYF.

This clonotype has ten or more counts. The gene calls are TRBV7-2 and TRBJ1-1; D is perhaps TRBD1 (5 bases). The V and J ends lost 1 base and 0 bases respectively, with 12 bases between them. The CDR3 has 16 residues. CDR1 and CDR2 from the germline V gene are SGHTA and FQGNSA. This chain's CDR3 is CASSLGSGRVNTEAFF. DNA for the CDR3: TGTGCCAGCAGCTTAGGCTCTGGCAGGGTGAACACTGAAGCTTTCTTT.

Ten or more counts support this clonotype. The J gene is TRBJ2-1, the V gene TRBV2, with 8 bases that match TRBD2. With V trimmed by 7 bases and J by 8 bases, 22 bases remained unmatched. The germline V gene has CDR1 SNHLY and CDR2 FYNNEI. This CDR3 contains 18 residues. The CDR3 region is CASTQMRGIREGFHEQFF. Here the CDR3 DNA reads TGTGCCAGCACCCAAATGAGGGGGATACGGGAGGGCTTCCATGAGCAGTTCTTC.

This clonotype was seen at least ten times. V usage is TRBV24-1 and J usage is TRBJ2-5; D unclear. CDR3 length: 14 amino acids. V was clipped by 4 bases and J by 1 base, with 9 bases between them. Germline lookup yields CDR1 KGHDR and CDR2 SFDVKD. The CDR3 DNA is TGTGCCACCAGTGAACCAGGTCTCCAAGAGACCCAGTACTTC. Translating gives CATSEPGLQETQYF.

CDR3 nucleotides: TGTGCCAGCCATATTGATGAGCAGTTCTTC. Translation: CASHIDEQFF. The chain couples TRBV18 to TRBJ2-1; D is ambiguous. CDR1 and CDR2 (germline): KGHSH, LQKENI. The CDR3 has 10 residues. V gave up 8 bases and J gave up 8 bases, with 7 bases separating them.

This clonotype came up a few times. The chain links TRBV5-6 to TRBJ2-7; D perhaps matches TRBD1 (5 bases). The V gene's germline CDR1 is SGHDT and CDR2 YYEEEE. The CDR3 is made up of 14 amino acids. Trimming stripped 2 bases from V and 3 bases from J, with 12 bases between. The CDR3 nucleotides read TGTGCCAGCAGCTTTTCACCCCAGGGCTACGAGCAGTACTTC. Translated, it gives CASSFSPQGYEQYF.